Reported below is one T cell receptor beta chain. The data were obtained in a study of OX40 agonist ivuxolimab in advanced cancers. Repertoires were generated with immunoSEQ multiplex PCR, while TCRdb's copy carries only in-frame clones and drops some. This sample has about 89,000 clones, with approximately 91% found just once. CDR3 length: 10 residues. V gave up 6 bases and J gave up 7 bases, with 9 bases separating them. In germline, CDR1 is DFQATT, CDR2 SNEGSKA (reference sequence). The sample here was CD4+ or CD8+ T cells sorted from blood, taken in a trial of the OX40 agonist ivuxolimab. V is TRBV20-1 and J is TRBJ1-2; D not resolved. This receptor was taken from an adult with an advanced solid tumor such as melanoma, head and neck, liver or kidney cancer. The CDR3 spells CSAGGSGYTF. The CDR3 DNA reads as TGCAGTGCAGGTGGGAGTGGCTACACCTTC.